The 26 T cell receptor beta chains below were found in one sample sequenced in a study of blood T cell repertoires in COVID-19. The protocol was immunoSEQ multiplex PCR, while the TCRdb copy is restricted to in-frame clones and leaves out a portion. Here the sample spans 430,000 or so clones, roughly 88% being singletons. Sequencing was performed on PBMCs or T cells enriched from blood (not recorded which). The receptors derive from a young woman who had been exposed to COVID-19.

The DNA of the CDR3 is TGTGCCAGCAGTTCCGAGAGAGGAGAATACAATGAGCAGTTCTTC. Protein sequence: CASSSERGEYNEQFF. V is TRBV28 and J is TRBJ2-1; D gene uncertain. Trimming removed 4 bases at V and 4 bases at J, with 14 bases between. This CDR3 contains 15 residues. Germline V lookup: CDR1 MDHEN, CDR2 SYDVKM.

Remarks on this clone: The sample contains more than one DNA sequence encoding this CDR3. CDR3 in DNA: TGTGCCAGCAGCCGGGCCTACGAGCAGTACTTC. This sequence encodes CASSRAYEQYF. This chain links TRBV11-2 with TRBJ2-7; no firm D call. Trimming shortened V by 5 bases and J by 2 bases, and 4 bases separated the two germline ends. Per the germline V gene, CDR1 is SGHAT and CDR2 is FQNNGV. The CDR3 covers 11 residues.

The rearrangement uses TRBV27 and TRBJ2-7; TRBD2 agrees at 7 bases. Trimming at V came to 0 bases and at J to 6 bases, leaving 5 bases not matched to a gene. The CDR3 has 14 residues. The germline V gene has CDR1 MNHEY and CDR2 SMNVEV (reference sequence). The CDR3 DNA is TGTGCCAGCAGTTTATCGACTGGGGGGGGCGAGCAGTACTTC. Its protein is CASSLSTGGGEQYF.

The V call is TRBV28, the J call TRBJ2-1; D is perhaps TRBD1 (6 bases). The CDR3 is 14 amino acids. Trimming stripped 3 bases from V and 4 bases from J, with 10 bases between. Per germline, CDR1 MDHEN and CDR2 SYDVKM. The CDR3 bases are TGTGCCAGCAGTTTTCACAGGGAGTACAATGAGCAGTTCTTC. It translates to CASSFHREYNEQFF.

The DNA of the CDR3 is TGTGCCACCAGCAGAGATGGACTAGCCTCCTACAATGAGCAGTTCTTC. Residues: CATSRDGLASYNEQFF. The chain uses TRBV15 and TRBJ2-1; TRBD2 agrees at 8 bases. Germline V gene lookup returns CDR1 LNHNV and CDR2 YYDKDF (reference sequence). The V segment lost 0 bases and the J segment 0 bases; nucleotides outside the gene matches: 1. The CDR3 is 16 residues long.

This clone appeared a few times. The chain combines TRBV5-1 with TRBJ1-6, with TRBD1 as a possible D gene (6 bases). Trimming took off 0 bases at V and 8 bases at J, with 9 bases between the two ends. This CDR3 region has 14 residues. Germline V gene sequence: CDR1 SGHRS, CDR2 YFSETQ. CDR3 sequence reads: CASSLGQGHSPLHF. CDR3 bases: TGCGCCAGCAGCTTGGGGCAGGGGCATTCACCCCTCCACTTT.

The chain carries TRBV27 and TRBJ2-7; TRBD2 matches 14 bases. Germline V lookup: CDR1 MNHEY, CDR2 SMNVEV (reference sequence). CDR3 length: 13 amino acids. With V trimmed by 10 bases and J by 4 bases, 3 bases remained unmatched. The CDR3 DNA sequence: TGTGCCACAAGACTAGCGGGAGGGTACGAGCAGTACTTC. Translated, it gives CATRLAGGYEQYF.

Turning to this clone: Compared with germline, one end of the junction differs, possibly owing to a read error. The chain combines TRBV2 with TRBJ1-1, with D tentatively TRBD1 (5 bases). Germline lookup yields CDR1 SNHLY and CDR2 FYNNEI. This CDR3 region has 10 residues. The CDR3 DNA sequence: TGTGCCAGCAGTCCTAAGGGGTGGCTCTTT. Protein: CASSPKGWLF.

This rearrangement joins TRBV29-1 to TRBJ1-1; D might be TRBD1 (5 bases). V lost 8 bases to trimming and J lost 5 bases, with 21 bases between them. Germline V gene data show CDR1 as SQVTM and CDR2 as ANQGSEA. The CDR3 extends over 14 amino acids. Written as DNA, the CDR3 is TGCAGCATCCCTTCGCCGCCCGGGGGTACTGAAGCTTTCTTT. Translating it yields CSIPSPPGGTEAFF.

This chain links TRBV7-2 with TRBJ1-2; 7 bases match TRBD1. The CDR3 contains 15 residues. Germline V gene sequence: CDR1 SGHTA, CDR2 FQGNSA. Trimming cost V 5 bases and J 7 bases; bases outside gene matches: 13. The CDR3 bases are TGTGCCAGCAGCGTCCGATCCGACAGGGTAAGTGGCTACACCTTC. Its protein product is CASSVRSDRVSGYTF.

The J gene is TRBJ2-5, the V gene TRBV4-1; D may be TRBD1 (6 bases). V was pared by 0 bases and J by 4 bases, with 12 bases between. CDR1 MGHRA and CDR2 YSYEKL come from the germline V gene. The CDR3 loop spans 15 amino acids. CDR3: CASSQERGYPETQYF. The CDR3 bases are TGCGCCAGCAGCCAAGAAAGGGGGTACCCAGAGACCCAGTACTTC.

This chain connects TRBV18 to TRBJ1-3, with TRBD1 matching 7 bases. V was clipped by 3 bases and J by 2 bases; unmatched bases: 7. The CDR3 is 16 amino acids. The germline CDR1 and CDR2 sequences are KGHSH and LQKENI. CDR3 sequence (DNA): TGTGCCAGCTCACCTGCCGCGACAGGGACTGGAAACACCATATATTTT. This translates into CASSPAATGTGNTIYF.

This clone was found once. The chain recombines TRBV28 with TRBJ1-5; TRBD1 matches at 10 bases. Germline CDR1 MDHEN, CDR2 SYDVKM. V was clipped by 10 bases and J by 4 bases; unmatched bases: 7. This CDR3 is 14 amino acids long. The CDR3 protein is CATLRQGANQPQHF. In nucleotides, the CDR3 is TGTGCCACCCTGCGACAGGGGGCGAATCAGCCCCAGCATTTT. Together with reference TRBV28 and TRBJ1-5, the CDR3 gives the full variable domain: DVKVTQSSRYLVKRTGEKVFLECVQDMDHENMFWYRQDPGLGLRLIYFSYDVKMKEKGDIPEGYSVSREKKERFSLILESASTNQTSMYLCATLRQGANQPQHFGDGTRLSIL.

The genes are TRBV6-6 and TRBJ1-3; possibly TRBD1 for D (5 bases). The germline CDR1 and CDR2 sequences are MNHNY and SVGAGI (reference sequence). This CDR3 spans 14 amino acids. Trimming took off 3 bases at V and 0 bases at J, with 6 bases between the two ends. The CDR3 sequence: CASSYGHSGNTIYF. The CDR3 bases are TGTGCCAGCAGTTATGGACACTCTGGAAACACCATATATTTT.

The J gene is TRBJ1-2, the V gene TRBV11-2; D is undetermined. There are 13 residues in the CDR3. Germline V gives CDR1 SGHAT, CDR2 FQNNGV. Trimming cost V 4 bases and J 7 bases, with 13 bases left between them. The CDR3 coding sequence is TGTGCCAGCAGCTCCGACTTTTATAGTGGCTACACCTTC. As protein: CASSSDFYSGYTF.

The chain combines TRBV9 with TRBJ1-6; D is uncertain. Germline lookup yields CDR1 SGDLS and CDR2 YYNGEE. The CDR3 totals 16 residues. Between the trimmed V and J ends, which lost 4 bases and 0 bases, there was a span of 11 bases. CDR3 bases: TGTGCCAGCAGCACCCACAGAAGCTCCTATAATTCACCCCTCCACTTT. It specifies CASSTHRSSYNSPLHF.

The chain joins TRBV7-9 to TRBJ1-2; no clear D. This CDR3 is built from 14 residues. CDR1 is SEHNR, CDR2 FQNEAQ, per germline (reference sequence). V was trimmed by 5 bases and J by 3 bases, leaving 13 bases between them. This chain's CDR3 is CASSPQQTHYGYTF. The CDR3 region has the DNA TGTGCCAGCAGCCCTCAACAGACCCACTATGGCTACACCTTC.

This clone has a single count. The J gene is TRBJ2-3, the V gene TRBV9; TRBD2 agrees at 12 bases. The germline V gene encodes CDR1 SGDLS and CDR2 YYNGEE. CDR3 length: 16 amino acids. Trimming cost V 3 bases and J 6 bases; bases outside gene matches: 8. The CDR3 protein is CASSETSGGDQDTQYF. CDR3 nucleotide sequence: TGTGCCAGCAGCGAGACTAGCGGGGGCGACCAGGATACGCAGTATTTT.

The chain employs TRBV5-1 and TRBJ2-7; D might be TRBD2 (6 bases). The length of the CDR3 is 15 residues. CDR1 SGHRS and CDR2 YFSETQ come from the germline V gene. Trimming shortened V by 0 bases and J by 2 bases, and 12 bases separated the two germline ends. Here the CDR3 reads CASSLAMEGPYEQYF. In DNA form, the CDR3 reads TGCGCCAGCAGCTTGGCCATGGAGGGCCCCTACGAGCAGTACTTC. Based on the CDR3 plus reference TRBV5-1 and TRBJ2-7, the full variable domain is KAGVTQTPRYLIKTRGQQVTLSCSPISGHRSVSWYQQTPGQGLQFLFEYFSETQRNKGNFPGRFSGRQFSNSRSEMNVSTLELGDSALYLCASSLAMEGPYEQYFGPGTRLTVT.

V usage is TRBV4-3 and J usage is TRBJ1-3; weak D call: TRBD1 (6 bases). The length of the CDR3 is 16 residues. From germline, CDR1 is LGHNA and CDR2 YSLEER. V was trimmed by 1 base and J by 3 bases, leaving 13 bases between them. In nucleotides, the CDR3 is TGCGCCAGCAGCCAAGTAGTCAGAGGGGGTGGAAACACCATATATTTT. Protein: CASSQVVRGGGNTIYF.

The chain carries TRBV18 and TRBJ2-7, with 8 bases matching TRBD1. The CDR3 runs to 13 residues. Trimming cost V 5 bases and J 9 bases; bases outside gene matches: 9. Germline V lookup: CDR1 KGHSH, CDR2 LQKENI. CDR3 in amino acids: CASSNSDRGGQYF. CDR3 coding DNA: TGTGCCAGCTCAAATTCTGACAGGGGCGGGCAGTACTTC.

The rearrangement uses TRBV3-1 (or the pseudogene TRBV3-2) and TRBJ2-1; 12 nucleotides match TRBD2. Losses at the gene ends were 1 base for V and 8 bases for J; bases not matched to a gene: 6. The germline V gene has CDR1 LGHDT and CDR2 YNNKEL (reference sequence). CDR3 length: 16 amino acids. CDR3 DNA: TGTGCCAGCAGCCAAGGCGGACTAGCGGGATTAGATGAGCAGTTCTTC. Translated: CASSQGGLAGLDEQFF.

The CDR3 loop is CASSQDHSTGYGYTF. Here the CDR3 DNA reads TGTGCCAGCAGCCAAGATCATTCGACAGGGTATGGCTACACCTTC. The V and J genes are TRBV3-1 (or the pseudogene TRBV3-2) and TRBJ1-2; 7 bases are a match to TRBD1. Germline-derived CDR1 and CDR2 are LGHDT and YNNKEL (reference sequence). CDR3 length: 15 amino acids. With V trimmed by 0 bases and J by 5 bases, 6 bases remained unmatched.

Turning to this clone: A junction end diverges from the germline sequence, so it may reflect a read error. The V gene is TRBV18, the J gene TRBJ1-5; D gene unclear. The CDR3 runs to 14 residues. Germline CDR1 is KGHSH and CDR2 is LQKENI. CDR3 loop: CASPPGRTGQPQHF. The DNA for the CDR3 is TGTGCCAGCCCACCGGGGAGGACCGGTCAGCCCCAGCATTTT.

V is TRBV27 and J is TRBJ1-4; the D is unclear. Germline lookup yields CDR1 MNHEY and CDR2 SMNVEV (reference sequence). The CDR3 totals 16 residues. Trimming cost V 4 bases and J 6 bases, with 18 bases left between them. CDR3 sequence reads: CASSSRSPRPDEKLFF. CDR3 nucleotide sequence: TGTGCCAGCAGTTCGCGATCACCCAGGCCGGATGAAAAACTGTTTTTT.

CDR3 nucleotides: TGTGCCAGCAGCTTGGGTCAGGCGACCTACAATGAGCAGTTCTTC. This gives the protein CASSLGQATYNEQFF. The chain uses TRBV5-8 and TRBJ2-1, with unresolved D. This CDR3 contains 15 residues. V shed 0 bases and J shed 2 bases, with 9 bases lying between them. Germline V lookup: CDR1 SGHTS, CDR2 YDEGEE. The variable domain in full, with the rest retrieved from reference TRBV5-8 and TRBJ2-1, is EAGVTQSPTHLIKTRGQQATLRCSPISGHTSVYWYQQALGLGLQFLLWYDEGEERNRGNFPPRFSGRQFPNYSSELNVNALELEDSALYLCASSLGQATYNEQFFGPGTRLTVL.